This T cell receptor (beta chain) was identified in a study of cytomegalovirus exposure and HLA in healthy donors (dated by TCRdb to the late 2010s). Study-wide context: According to a later analysis, one platform produced both the roughly 120 validation repertoires and the 666 repertoires of the first cohort. The study combined high-throughput TCR immunosequencing, statistical association of individual TCRs with disease status, and machine learning to predict cytomegalovirus infection status. The study was designed to test whether signatures of past pathogen exposure could be identified by cataloging public T cell receptors. A separate validation cohort of about 110 different subjects was used in addition to the approximately 640-subject first cohort. Study-wide conclusions, independent of this receptor: A later analysis found that TCRs clustered in the first cohort also tended to co-occur in the 120 validation repertoires, with approximately 95% of cluster scores above 0. In both the original and validation cohorts, the classifier was reported to diagnose cytomegalovirus status with high specificity and sensitivity. The study listed 150 to 200 TCR beta chains as associated with cytomegalovirus. According to the authors, the approach could potentially be generalized to other disease states and immunological phenotypes. A few of the identified cytomegalovirus-associated TCR beta chains were confirmed in vitro to be specific for cytomegalovirus antigens. The validation cohort had no HLA typing available for a later analysis, so co-occurrence within that cohort was assessed over all 130 or so repertoires. While some public TCRs were present in many individuals, most TCR sequences turned up only very rarely across donors.

Points on this clone: The target of this receptor is not known. Per-nucleotide qualities are absent, and no much larger clonotype sits a single base away.

Receptors were amplified or captured by the immunoSEQ multiplex PCR assay. From the authors' description of their analysis: A statistical classification framework was built to diagnose cytomegalovirus status from the catalog of TCR beta chain sequences. TCRdb took this table from immuneACCESS and kept in-frame rearrangements with V and J called. Such tables lack part of the clones; where checked against another copy, unresolved V genes explain under half of the gap, and the rest is unexplained. The V and J calls and the clone size are those of that table, but D and trimming were determined from the DNA. The sample has approximately 70,000 clones on record, 85% to 95% of them singletons. The biggest ten clones account for around 3.5% of the sample. The donors were included in the validation cohort of some 120 subjects, a group kept apart from the approximately 650-subject first cohort. Counted from cysteine to phenylalanine, this CDR3 has 13 amino acids. Kept here is only the CDR3 DNA, which spans 39 bases and is read in frame from base 1. CDR1 and CDR2, per the germline V gene, are MDHEN and SYDVKM. V is cut back by 4 bases and J by 2 bases, with 1 base in the junction unmatched.

The rearranged chain carries TRBV28 and TRBJ1-2, with 7 bases aligning to TRBD1. The sequencing sample was made of PBMCs. This receptor was taken from a young woman in good health and CMV-seropositive. The CDR3 region: CASSSTGNYGYTF. The DNA sequence follows: TGTGCCAGCAGTTCGACAGGGAACTATGGCTACACCTTC.